Detailed here is one T cell receptor beta chain. As yet, its antigen is unknown. These data come from a study of glioma-infiltrating T cells after dendritic cell vaccination. In the study overall: Dendritic cell vaccination trial patients had either newly diagnosed or recurrent glioblastoma.

V gave up 4 bases and J gave up 4 bases; unmatched junction bases: 22. Germline CDR1 LNHDA, CDR2 SQIVND (reference sequence). This CDR3 has 21 amino acids. The study, taken as a whole, reports: Few patients contributed both blood and tumor specimens.

The PCR used 60 V beta and 13 J beta primers. Profiled with immunoSEQ multiplex PCR; TCRdb holds only in-frame clones, not every one. This table has 55,000 to 70,000 clones, approximately 85% appearing once. Only patients with spare fresh-frozen tumor and over two years of follow-up were included. The V call is TRBV19, the J call TRBJ2-1; the match to TRBD2 covers 10 bases. Sequences were derived from blood, sampled before dendritic cell vaccination. The TCR comes from a human donor with glioblastoma. The CDR3 is CASSRRGIKVTSGFFYNEQFF. The CDR3 DNA follows: TGTGCCAGTAGTAGGCGGGGCATCAAGGTGACTAGCGGGTTTTTTTACAATGAGCAGTTCTTC.